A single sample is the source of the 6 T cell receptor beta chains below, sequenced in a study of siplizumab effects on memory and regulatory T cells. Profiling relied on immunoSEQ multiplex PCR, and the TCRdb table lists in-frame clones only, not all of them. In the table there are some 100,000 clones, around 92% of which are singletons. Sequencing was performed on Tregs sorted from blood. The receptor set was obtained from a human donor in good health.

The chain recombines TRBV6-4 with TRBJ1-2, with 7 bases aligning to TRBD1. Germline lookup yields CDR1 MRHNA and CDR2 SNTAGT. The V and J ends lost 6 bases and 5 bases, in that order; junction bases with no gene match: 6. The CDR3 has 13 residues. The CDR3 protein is CASRGDSAYGYTF. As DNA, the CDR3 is TGTGCCAGCAGAGGGGACAGCGCGTATGGCTACACCTTC.

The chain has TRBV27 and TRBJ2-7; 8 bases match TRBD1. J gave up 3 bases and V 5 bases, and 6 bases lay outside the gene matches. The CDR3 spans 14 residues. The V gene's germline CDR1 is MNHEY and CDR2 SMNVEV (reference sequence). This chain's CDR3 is CASSIRGRFYEQYF. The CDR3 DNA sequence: TGTGCCAGCAGTATCAGGGGGCGCTTCTACGAGCAGTACTTC.

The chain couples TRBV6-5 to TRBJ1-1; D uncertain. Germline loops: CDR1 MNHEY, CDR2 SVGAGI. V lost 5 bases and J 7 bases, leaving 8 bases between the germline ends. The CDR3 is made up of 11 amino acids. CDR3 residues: CASSEVNEAFF. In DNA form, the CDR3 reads TGTGCCAGCAGTGAGGTTAATGAAGCTTTCTTT.

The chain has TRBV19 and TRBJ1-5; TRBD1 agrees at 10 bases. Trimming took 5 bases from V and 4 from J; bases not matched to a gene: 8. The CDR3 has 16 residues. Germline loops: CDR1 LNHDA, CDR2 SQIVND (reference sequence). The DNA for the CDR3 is TGTGCCAGTAGTTTCCGACAGGGGGCCTCTAATCAGCCCCAGCATTTT. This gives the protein CASSFRQGASNQPQHF.

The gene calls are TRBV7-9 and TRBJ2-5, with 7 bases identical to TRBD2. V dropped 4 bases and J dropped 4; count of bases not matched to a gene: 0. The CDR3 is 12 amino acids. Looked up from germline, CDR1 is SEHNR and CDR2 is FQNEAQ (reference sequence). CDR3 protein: CASSWGGETQYF. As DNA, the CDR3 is TGTGCCAGCAGCTGGGGGGGAGAGACCCAGTACTTC.

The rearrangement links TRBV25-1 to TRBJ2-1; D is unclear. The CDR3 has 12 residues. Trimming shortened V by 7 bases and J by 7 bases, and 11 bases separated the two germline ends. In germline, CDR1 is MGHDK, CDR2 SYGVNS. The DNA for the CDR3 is TGTGCCAGCACCTATAGGGTAAATGAGCAGTTCTTC. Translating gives CASTYRVNEQFF.